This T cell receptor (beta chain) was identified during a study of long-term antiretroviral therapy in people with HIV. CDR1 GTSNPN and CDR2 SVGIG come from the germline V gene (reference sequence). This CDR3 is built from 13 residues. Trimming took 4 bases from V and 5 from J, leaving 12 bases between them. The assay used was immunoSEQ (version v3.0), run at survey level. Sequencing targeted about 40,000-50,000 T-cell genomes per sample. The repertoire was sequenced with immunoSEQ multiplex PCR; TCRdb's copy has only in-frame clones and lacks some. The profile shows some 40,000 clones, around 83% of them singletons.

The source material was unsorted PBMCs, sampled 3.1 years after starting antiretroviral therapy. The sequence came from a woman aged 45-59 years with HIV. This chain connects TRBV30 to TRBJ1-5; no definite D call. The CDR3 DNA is TGTGCCTGGACTTTAAGAGGCGATCAGCCCCAGCATTTT. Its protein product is CAWTLRGDQPQHF.